A selection of T cell receptor beta chains follows, all from one sample in a study of identical twins. Each CDR3 protein is one row after TCRdb ran MiXCR on the 5' RACE reads. The profile shows 130,000 to 150,000 distinct CDR3 sequences, under 4.5% of them singletons. The sample taken for sequencing was memory T cells sorted from blood. These receptors were taken from a man aged 18 to 30 in good health. Both conserved end residues are part of each CDR3. D genes are given only for firm matches. Some rows mark clone size as missing; the rest say once, few, many or name a class of expanded clone.

CDR3nt: TGTGCCAGCAGTTACCCCGACGTTAGCAATGAGCAGTTCTTC
CDR3aa: CASSYPDVSNEQFF
d_gene: -
v_gene: TRBV6-5
j_gene: TRBJ2-1
abundance: many

CDR3nt: TGTGCCAGTAGTTTCCGGGGAAACACCGGGGAGCTGTTTTTT
CDR3aa: CASSFRGNTGELFF
d_gene: -
v_gene: TRBV19
j_gene: TRBJ2-2
abundance: -

CDR3nt: TGTGCCAGCAGCCAACAAGACTCCTACAATGAGCAGTTCTTC
CDR3aa: CASSQQDSYNEQFF
d_gene: -
v_gene: TRBV4-2
j_gene: TRBJ2-1
abundance: few

CDR3nt: TGTGCCAGCTCACCTCCAGGGTCGTACGAGCAGTACTTC
CDR3aa: CASSPPGSYEQYF
d_gene: -
v_gene: TRBV18
j_gene: TRBJ2-7
abundance: many

CDR3nt: TGTGCCAGCAGTTACAGCGGGAGCACAGATACGCAGTATTTT
CDR3aa: CASSYSGSTDTQYF
d_gene: -
v_gene: TRBV6-5
j_gene: TRBJ2-3
abundance: -

CDR3nt: TGTGCCAGCAGTTTATGGCAGGGGGCCACTGAAGCTTTCTTT
CDR3aa: CASSLWQGATEAFF
d_gene: TRBD1
v_gene: TRBV28
j_gene: TRBJ1-1
abundance: many

CDR3nt: TGTGCCAGCACGGACAGGAGCTCCTACAATGAGCAGTTCTTC
CDR3aa: CASTDRSSYNEQFF
d_gene: TRBD1
v_gene: TRBV6-1
j_gene: TRBJ2-1
abundance: many

CDR3nt: TGTGCCAGCAGCCCCGTATCTCGGTTCACAGATACGCAGTATTTT
CDR3aa: CASSPVSRFTDTQYF
d_gene: -
v_gene: TRBV7-2
j_gene: TRBJ2-3
abundance: many

CDR3nt: TGCGCCAGCAGCTTGAACGACGAGCAGTACTTC
CDR3aa: CASSLNDEQYF
d_gene: -
v_gene: TRBV5-1
j_gene: TRBJ2-7
abundance: many

CDR3nt: TGTGCCATCAGTGGAACGGTCGAGGGGAACTATGGCTACACCTTC
CDR3aa: CAISGTVEGNYGYTF
d_gene: -
v_gene: TRBV10-3
j_gene: TRBJ1-2
abundance: many

CDR3nt: TGTGCCAGCAGTAAGACTAGCGGGAGTAGGGATACGCAGTATTTT
CDR3aa: CASSKTSGSRDTQYF
d_gene: TRBD2
v_gene: TRBV2
j_gene: TRBJ2-3
abundance: few

CDR3nt: TGTGCCAGCAGCTCCCCGGTATCAGATACGCAGTATTTT
CDR3aa: CASSSPVSDTQYF
d_gene: -
v_gene: TRBV7-2
j_gene: TRBJ2-3
abundance: -

CDR3nt: TGCGCCAGCAGGGATGATAATTTCGAGACCCAGTACTTC
CDR3aa: CASRDDNFETQYF
d_gene: -
v_gene: TRBV10-1
j_gene: TRBJ2-5
abundance: -

CDR3nt: TGCGCCAGCAGCTTCTCTGTTCCTAGCGGGGGTTCAGATACGCAGTATTTT
CDR3aa: CASSFSVPSGGSDTQYF
d_gene: TRBD2
v_gene: TRBV5-1
j_gene: TRBJ2-3
abundance: many

CDR3nt: TGTGCCAGCAGCTCCTTTCGAGGGAGAGAAGAGACCCAGTACTTC
CDR3aa: CASSSFRGREETQYF
d_gene: -
v_gene: TRBV7-2
j_gene: TRBJ2-5
abundance: many

CDR3nt: TGTGCCAGCAGGTCGCCGGGACTAGCGAGGGGCGAGCAGTACTTC
CDR3aa: CASRSPGLARGEQYF
d_gene: TRBD2
v_gene: TRBV6-1
j_gene: TRBJ2-7
abundance: few